This T cell receptor (beta chain) is from a study of shared clonotypes between healthy human individuals. In the study overall: The plates for each donor numbered three CD4 naive, three CD4 memory, two CD8 naive and one CD8 memory.

Caucasian adults residing in Nashville, Tennessee made up all the donors. Both subsets, CD45RA+ naive and CD45RA-negative memory, were split from the CD4+ cells. This clone was seen more than once but under ten times. Its specificity is unknown. Clones were read by immunoSEQ multiplex PCR, and TCRdb kept only the in-frame ones, dropping some. Found here are around 700,000 clones, roughly 70% of them singletons; the top ten hold 1.8%. Study outcomes and limitations: How much donors shared clonotypes was expected to be affected by sequencing depth.

This CDR3 comprises 15 residues. Germline CDR1 reads SGHTA; CDR2 reads FQGNSA. The V and J ends lost 1 base and 8 bases respectively, with 17 bases between them. This sequence joins TRBV7-2 and TRBJ1-2; D uncertain. The source of this sequence is a woman in her twenties or thirties in good health. Sequenced input: memory CD4+ T cells sorted from blood. The subset here: CD45RA-negative fraction. The CDR3 nucleotides read TGTGCCAGCAGCTTAGAAGTCGGCCGCTTAAGAGGCTACACCTTC. Its protein product is CASSLEVGRLRGYTF.